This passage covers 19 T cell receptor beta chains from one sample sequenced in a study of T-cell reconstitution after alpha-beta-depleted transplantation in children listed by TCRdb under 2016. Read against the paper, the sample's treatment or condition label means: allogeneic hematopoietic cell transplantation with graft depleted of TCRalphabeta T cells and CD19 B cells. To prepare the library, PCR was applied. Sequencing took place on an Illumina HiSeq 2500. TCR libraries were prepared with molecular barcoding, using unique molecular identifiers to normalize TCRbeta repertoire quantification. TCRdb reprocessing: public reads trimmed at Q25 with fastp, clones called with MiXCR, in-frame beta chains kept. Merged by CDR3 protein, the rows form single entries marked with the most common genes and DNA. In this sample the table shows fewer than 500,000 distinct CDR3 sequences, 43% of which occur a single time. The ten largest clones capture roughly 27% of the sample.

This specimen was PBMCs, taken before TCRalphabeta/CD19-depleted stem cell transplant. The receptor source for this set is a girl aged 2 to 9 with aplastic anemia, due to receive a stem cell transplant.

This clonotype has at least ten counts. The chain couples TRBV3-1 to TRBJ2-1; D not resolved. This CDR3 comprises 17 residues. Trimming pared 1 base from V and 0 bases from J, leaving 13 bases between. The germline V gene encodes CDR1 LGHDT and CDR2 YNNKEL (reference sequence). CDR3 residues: CASSQVRRPSSYNEQFF. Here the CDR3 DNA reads TGTGCCAGCAGCCAAGTAAGGCGCCCCAGCTCCTACAATGAGCAGTTCTTC.

The chain's CDR3 is CALTPQAGANVLTF. CDR3 sequence (DNA): TGTGCCTTGACGCCCCAGGCTGGGGCCAACGTCCTGACTTTC. The V call is TRBV30, the J call TRBJ2-6; no definite D call. With 7 bases removed from V and 2 bases from J, the gap between germline ends came to 12 bases. CDR1 is GTSNPN, CDR2 SVGIG, per germline (reference sequence). CDR3 length: 14 residues. Drawing the rest from reference TRBV30 and TRBJ2-6, the complete variable domain is SQTIHQWPATLVQPVGSPLSLECTVEGTSNPNLYWYRQAAGRGLQLLFYSVGIGQISSEVPQNLSASRPQDRQFILSSKKLLLSDSGFYLCALTPQAGANVLTFGAGSRLTVL.

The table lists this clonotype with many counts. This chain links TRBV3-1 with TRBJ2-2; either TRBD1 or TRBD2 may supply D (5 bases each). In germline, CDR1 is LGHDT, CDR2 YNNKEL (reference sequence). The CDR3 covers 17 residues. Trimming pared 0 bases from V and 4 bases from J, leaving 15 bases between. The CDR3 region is CASSQDTGPRVTGELFF. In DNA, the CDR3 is TGTGCCAGCAGCCAAGATACGGGACCCCGTGTCACCGGGGAGCTGTTTTTT.

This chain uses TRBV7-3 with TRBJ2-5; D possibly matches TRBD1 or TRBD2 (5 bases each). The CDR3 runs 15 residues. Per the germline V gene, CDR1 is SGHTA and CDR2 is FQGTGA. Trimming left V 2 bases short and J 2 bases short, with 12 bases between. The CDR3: CASSLPGPAQETQYF. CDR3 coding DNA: TGTGCCAGCAGCTTACCGGGACCAGCACAAGAGACCCAGTACTTC.

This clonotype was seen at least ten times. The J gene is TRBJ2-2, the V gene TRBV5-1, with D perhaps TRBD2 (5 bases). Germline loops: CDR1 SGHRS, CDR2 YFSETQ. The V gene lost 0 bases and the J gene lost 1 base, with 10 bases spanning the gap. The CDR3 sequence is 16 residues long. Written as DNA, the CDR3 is TGCGCCAGCAGCTTGGTACGGGGTAGGAACACCGGGGAGCTGTTTTTT. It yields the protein CASSLVRGRNTGELFF.

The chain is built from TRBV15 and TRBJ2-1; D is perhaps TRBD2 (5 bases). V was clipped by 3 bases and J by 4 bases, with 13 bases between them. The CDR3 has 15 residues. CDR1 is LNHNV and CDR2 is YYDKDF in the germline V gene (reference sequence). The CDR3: CATSSPLGEYNEQFF. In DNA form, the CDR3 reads TGTGCCACCAGCAGCCCCCTCGGGGAGTACAATGAGCAGTTCTTC.

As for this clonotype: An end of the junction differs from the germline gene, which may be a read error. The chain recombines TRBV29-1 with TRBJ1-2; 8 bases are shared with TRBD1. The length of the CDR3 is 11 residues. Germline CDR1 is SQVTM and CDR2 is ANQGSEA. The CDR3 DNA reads TGCAGCATTGAAGAGGACAGGGATAACACCTTC. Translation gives CSIEEDRDNTF.

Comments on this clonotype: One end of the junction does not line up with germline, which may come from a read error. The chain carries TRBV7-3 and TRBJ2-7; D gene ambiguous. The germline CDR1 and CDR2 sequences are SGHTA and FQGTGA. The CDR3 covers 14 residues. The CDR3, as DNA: TGCGCCAGCAGCTTAAGGCTGGGGTGGTACGAGCAGTACTTC. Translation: CASSLRLGWYEQYF.

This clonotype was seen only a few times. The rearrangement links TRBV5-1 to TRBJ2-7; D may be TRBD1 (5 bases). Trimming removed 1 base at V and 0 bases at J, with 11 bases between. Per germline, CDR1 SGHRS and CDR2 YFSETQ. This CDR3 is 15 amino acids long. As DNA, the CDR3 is TGCGCCAGCAGCTTGAAGGGGATCCCCTCCTACGAGCAGTACTTC. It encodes CASSLKGIPSYEQYF.

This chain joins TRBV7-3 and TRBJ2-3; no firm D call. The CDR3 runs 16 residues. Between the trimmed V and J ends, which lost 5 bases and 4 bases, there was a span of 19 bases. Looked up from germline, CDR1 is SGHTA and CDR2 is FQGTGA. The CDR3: CASSPVFSIHADTQYF. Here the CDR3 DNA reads TGTGCCAGCAGCCCTGTCTTTTCCATCCATGCAGATACGCAGTATTTT.

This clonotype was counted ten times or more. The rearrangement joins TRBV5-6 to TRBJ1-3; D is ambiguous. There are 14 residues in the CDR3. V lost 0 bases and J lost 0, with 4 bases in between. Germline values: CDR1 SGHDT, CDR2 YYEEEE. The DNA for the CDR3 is TGTGCCAGCAGCTTGGGAGCCTCTGGAAACACCATATATTTT. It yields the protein CASSLGASGNTIYF. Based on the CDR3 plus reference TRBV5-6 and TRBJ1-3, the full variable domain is DAGVTQSPTHLIKTRGQQVTLRCSPKSGHDTVSWYQQALGQGPQFIFQYYEEEERQRGNFPDRFSGHQFPNYSSELNVNALLLGDSALYLCASSLGASGNTIYFGEGSWLTVV.

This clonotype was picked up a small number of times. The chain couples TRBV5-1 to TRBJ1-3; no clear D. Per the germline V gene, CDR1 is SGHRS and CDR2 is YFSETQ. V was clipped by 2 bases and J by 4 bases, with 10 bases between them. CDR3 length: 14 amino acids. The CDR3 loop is CASSFTGGGNTIYF. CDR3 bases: TGCGCCAGCAGCTTCACGGGAGGAGGAAACACCATATATTTT.

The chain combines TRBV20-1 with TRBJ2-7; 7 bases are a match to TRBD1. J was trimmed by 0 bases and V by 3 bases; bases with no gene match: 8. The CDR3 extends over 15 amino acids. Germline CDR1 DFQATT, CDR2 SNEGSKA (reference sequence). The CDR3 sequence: CSASPKDRPSYEQYF. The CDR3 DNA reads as TGCAGTGCTAGCCCTAAGGACAGGCCCTCCTACGAGCAGTACTTC.

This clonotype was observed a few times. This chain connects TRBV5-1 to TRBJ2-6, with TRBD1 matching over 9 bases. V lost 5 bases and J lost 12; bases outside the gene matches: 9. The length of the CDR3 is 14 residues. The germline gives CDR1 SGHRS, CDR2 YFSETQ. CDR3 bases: TGCGCCAGCAGTTCTACAGGGGGCGCCCGCGTCCTGACTTTC. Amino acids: CASSSTGGARVLTF.

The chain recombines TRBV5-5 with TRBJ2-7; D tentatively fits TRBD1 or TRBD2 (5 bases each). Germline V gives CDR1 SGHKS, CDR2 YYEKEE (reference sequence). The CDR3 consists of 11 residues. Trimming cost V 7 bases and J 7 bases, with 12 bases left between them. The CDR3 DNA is TGTGCCAGCGGCAGGGACGGGGAGCAGTACTTC. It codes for CASGRDGEQYF.

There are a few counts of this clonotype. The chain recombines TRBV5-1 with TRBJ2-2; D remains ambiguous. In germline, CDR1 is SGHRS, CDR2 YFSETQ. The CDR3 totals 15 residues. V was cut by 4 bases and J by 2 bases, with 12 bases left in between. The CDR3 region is CASSPARVNTGELFF. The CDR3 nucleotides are TGCGCCAGCAGCCCCGCTAGAGTTAACACCGGGGAGCTGTTTTTT.

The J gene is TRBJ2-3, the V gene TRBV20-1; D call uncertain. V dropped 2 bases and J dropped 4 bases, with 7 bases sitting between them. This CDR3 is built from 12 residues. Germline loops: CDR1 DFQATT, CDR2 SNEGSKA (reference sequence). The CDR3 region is CSARSVPDTQYF. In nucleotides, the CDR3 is TGCAGTGCTAGATCAGTGCCAGATACGCAGTATTTT.

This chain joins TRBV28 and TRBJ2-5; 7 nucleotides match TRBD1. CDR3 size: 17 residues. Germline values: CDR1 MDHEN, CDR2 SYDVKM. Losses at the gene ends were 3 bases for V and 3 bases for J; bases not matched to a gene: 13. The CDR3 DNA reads TGTGCCAGCAGTTTGCCGGGACAGTCAGACTTCGAAGAGACCCAGTACTTC. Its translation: CASSLPGQSDFEETQYF.

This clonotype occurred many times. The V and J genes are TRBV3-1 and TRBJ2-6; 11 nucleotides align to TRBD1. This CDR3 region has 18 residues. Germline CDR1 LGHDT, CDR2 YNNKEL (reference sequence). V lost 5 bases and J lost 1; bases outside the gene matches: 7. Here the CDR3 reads CASSFWTGGASGANVLTF. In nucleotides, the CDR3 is TGTGCCAGCAGCTTCTGGACAGGGGGCGCATCTGGGGCCAACGTCCTGACTTTC.